The 10 T cell receptor beta chains in this list originate from one sample, sequenced in a study of radiotherapy plus CTLA-4 blockade in lung cancer. Only in-frame clones appear in the TCRdb table, and some are missing; sequencing was by immunoSEQ multiplex PCR. The sample yields around 99,000 clones, around 88% seen once. Sequenced here: peripheral blood, sampled from a patient treated with radiotherapy plus ipilimumab. The receptors here all came from a human donor with non-small cell lung cancer that progressed on radiotherapy plus ipilimumab.

The rearrangement joins TRBV4-1 to TRBJ2-1, with D possibly matching TRBD2 (6 bases). The CDR3 runs to 17 residues. V was clipped by 0 bases and J by 4 bases, with 16 bases between them. Germline lookup yields CDR1 MGHRA and CDR2 YSYEKL. This chain's CDR3 is CASSQENVIAAYNEQFF. CDR3 nucleotides: TGCGCCAGCAGCCAAGAGAACGTCATAGCGGCTTACAATGAGCAGTTCTTC.

The chain recombines TRBV4-1 with TRBJ1-4, with 8 positions matching TRBD1. This CDR3 spans 16 amino acids. V lost 1 base, J lost 5 bases, and 6 bases stayed unmatched. CDR1 is MGHRA and CDR2 is YSYEKL in the germline V gene. The CDR3 region has the DNA TGCGCCAGCAGCCAAGGTTGGGGACAGGTGAATGAAAAACTGTTTTTT. Translating gives CASSQGWGQVNEKLFF.

This clone was counted a single time. The chain employs TRBV7-8 and TRBJ2-7; TRBD2 matches at 13 bases. J gave up 5 bases and V 4 bases, and 11 bases lay outside the gene matches. CDR1 and CDR2 from the germline V gene are SGHVS and FQNEAQ. The CDR3 has 17 residues. CDR3: CASSSRRTSGRVNEQYF. Here the CDR3 DNA reads TGTGCCAGCAGCTCGAGACGGACTAGCGGGAGAGTCAACGAGCAGTACTTC.

About this clone itself: A junction end diverges from the germline sequence, so it may reflect a read error. The chain carries TRBV2 and TRBJ2-1, with D possibly being TRBD1 (6 bases). CDR1 SNHLY and CDR2 FYNNEI come from the germline V gene. The length of the CDR3 is 12 residues. CDR3 protein: CASSRNTGISIF. The DNA for the CDR3 is TGTGCCAGCAGCCGAAACACAGGGATATCGATCTTC.

The rearrangement joins TRBV5-1 to TRBJ2-5; D is undetermined. The length of the CDR3 is 12 residues. Looked up from germline, CDR1 is SGHRS and CDR2 is YFSETQ. Trimming stripped 0 bases from V and 5 bases from J, with 5 bases between. CDR3 in amino acids: CASSLGAETQYF. In DNA form, the CDR3 reads TGCGCCAGCAGCTTGGGAGCCGAGACCCAGTACTTC.

The chain combines TRBV7-3 with TRBJ2-5, with 10 bases aligning to TRBD2. This CDR3 has 15 amino acids. The J segment lost 5 bases and the V segment lost 3 bases, leaving 6 bases of the junction unmatched. Germline V gene sequence: CDR1 SGHTA, CDR2 FQGTGA. CDR3 sequence: CASSFSGRKLETQYF. DNA for the CDR3: TGTGCCAGCAGCTTTAGCGGGAGGAAACTGGAGACCCAGTACTTC. Based on the CDR3 plus reference TRBV7-3 and TRBJ2-5, the full variable domain is GAGVSQTPSNKVTEKGKYVELRCDPISGHTALYWYRQSLGQGPEFLIYFQGTGAADDSGLPNDRFFAVRPEGSVSTLKIQRTERGDSAVYLCASSFSGRKLETQYFGPGTRLLVL.

This chain connects TRBV4-2 to TRBJ2-4; D is undetermined. The V gene lost 3 bases and the J gene lost 5 bases, with 17 bases spanning the gap. The V gene's germline CDR1 is LGHNA and CDR2 YNFKEQ. The CDR3 is 16 amino acids. DNA for the CDR3: TGTGCCAGCAGCCACGAGGAAGTCTTCGAAGAAAACATTCAGTACTTC. The encoded protein is CASSHEEVFEENIQYF.

The CDR3 protein is CASSSGTSTYEQYF. In DNA form, the CDR3 reads TGTGCCAGCAGCTCCGGGACTAGCACCTACGAGCAGTACTTC. V usage is TRBV6-6 and J usage is TRBJ2-7, with 9 nucleotides matching TRBD2. Trimming removed 6 bases from V and 2 bases from J; junction bases left unmatched: 5. The CDR3 sequence is 14 residues long. Per the germline V gene, CDR1 is MNHNY and CDR2 is SVGAGI (reference sequence).

This rearrangement joins TRBV21-1 to TRBJ1-5. TRBV21-1 is noted as a pseudogene. The length of the CDR3 is 15 residues. The CDR3 protein is CASTSYGGGNQPQHF. The CDR3 region has the DNA TGTGCCAGCACCTCATACGGGGGAGGGAATCAGCCCCAGCATTTT.

This clone was seen only a few times. V usage is TRBV18 and J usage is TRBJ1-4; 9 nucleotides match TRBD1. Germline loops: CDR1 KGHSH, CDR2 LQKENI. J lost 6 bases, V lost 3 bases, and 5 bases had no gene match. This CDR3 region has 15 residues. Written as DNA, the CDR3 is TGTGCCAGCTCACCGTTTAGGGACAGGGATGAAAAACTGTTTTTT. Translation: CASSPFRDRDEKLFF.